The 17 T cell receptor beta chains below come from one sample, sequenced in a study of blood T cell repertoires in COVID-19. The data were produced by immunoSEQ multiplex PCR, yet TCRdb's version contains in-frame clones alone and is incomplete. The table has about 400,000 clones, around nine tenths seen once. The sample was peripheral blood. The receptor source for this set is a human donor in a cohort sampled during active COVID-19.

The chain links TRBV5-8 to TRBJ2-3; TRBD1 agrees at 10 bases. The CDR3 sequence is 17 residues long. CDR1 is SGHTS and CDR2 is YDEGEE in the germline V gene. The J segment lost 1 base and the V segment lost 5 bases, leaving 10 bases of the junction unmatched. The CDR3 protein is CASSKATGTGGTDTQYF. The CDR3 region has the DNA TGTGCCAGCAGTAAAGCGACGGGGACAGGGGGCACAGATACGCAGTATTTT.

CDR3 sequence reads: CASSYEAGGHGTQYF. The CDR3, as DNA: TGTGCCAGCAGTTATGAGGCGGGAGGGCATGGGACCCAGTACTTC. The rearrangement links TRBV6-5 to TRBJ2-5; the match to TRBD2 covers 9 bases. The V and J ends lost 3 bases and 7 bases, in that order; junction bases with no gene match: 9. Germline assignment: CDR1 MNHEY and CDR2 SVGAGI. This CDR3 has 15 residues.

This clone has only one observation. CDR3 in amino acids: CASSLTADQETQYF. CDR3 sequence (DNA): TGTGCCAGCAGCTTAACAGCGGACCAAGAGACCCAGTACTTC. The rearrangement uses TRBV7-2 and TRBJ2-5; D possibly corresponds to TRBD2 (5 bases). This CDR3 contains 14 residues. V was clipped by 2 bases and J by 0 bases, with 7 bases between them. The V gene's germline CDR1 is SGHTA and CDR2 FQGNSA.

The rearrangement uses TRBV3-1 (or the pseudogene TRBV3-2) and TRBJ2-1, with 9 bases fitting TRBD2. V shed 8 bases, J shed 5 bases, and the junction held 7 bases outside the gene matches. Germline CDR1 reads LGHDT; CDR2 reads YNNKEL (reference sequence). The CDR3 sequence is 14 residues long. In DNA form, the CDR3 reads TGTGCCAGCTCCCTTAGCGGGAGCCACAATGAGCAGTTCTTC. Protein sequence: CASSLSGSHNEQFF.

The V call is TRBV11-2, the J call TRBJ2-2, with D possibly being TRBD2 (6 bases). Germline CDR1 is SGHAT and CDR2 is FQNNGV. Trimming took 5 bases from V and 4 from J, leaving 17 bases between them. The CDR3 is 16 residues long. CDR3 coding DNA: TGTGCCAGCAGCCCTAGCCGTAGCGGAGCCACCGGGGAGCTGTTTTTT. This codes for CASSPSRSGATGELFF. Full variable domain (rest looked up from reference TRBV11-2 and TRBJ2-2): EAGVAQSPRYKIIEKRQSVAFWCNPISGHATLYWYQQILGQGPKLLIQFQNNGVVDDSQLPKDRFSAERLKGVDSTLKIQPAKLEDSAVYLCASSPSRSGATGELFFGEGSRLTVL.

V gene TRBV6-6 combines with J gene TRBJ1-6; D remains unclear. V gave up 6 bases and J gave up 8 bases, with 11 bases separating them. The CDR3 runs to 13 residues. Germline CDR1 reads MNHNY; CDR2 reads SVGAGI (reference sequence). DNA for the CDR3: TGTGCCAGCAGATCAGGACTGTATTCACCCCTCCACTTT. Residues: CASRSGLYSPLHF.

The CDR3 loop is CASSVDPGKIYGYTF. The CDR3 coding sequence is TGTGCCAGCAGCGTAGACCCAGGGAAGATCTATGGCTACACCTTC. The chain employs TRBV9 and TRBJ1-2, with D perhaps TRBD1 (5 bases). The CDR3 length is 15 residues. From germline, CDR1 is SGDLS and CDR2 YYNGEE. V was cut by 0 bases and J by 4 bases, with 13 bases left in between.

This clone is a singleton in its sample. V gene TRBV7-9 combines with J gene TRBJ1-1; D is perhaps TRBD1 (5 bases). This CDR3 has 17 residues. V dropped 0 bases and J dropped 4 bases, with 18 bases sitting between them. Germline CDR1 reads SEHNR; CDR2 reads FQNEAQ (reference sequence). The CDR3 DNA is TGTGCCAGCAGCTTAGCGGTCCCAAGGGCAGGGCGCACTGAAGCTTTCTTT. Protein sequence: CASSLAVPRAGRTEAFF.

CDR3 protein: CATSRDAGDGTEAFF. The CDR3 DNA sequence: TGTGCCACCAGCAGGGACGCCGGGGATGGCACTGAAGCTTTCTTT. The chain joins TRBV15 to TRBJ1-1; D remains unclear. CDR1 LNHNV and CDR2 YYDKDF come from the germline V gene (reference sequence). This CDR3 region has 15 residues. The V and J ends lost 3 bases and 4 bases respectively, with 15 bases between them.

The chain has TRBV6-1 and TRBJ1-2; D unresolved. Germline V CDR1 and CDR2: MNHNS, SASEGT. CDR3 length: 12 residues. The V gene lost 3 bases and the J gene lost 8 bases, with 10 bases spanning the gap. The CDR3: CASSDLLGGYTF. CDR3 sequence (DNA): TGTGCCAGCAGTGATTTACTAGGGGGCTACACCTTC.

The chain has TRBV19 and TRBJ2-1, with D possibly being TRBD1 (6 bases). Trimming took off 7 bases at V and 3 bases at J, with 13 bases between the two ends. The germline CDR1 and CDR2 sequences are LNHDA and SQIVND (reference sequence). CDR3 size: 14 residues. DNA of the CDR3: TGTGCCAGTACACGTGGGGGCTACTACAATGAGCAGTTCTTC. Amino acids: CASTRGGYYNEQFF.

The DNA of the CDR3 is TGTGCCAGCAGCTTGGCAGACCGCGGGACGCAGTATTTT. Amino acid sequence: CASSLADRGTQYF. The genes are TRBV5-6 and TRBJ2-3; D is perhaps TRBD2 (5 bases). CDR3 length: 13 residues. Trimming removed 0 bases at V and 9 bases at J, with 11 bases between. CDR1 is SGHDT, CDR2 YYEEEE, per germline.

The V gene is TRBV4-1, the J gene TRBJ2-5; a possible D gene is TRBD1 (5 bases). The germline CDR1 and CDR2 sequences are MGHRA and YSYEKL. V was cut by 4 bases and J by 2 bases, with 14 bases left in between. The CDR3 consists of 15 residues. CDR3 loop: CASSRGPIIQETQYF. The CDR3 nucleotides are TGCGCCAGCAGCCGGGGCCCGATTATTCAAGAGACCCAGTACTTC.

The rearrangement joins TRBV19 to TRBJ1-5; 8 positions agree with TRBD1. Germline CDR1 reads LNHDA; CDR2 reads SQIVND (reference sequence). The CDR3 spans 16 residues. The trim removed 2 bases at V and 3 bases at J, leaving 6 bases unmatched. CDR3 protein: CASSIWTGKVNQPQHF. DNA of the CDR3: TGTGCCAGTAGTATATGGACAGGGAAGGTCAATCAGCCCCAGCATTTT. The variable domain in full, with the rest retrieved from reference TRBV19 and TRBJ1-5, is DGGITQSPKYLFRKEGQNVTLSCEQNLNHDAMYWYRQDPGQGLRLIYYSQIVNDFQKGDIAEGYSVSREKKESFPLTVTSAQKNPTAFYLCASSIWTGKVNQPQHFGDGTRLSIL.

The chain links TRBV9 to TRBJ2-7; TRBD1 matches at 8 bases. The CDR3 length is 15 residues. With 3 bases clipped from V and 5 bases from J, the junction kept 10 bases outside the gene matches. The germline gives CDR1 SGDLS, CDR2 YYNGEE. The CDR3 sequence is CASSGRDRMDNEQYF. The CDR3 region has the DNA TGTGCCAGCAGCGGCAGGGACAGGATGGATAACGAGCAGTACTTC.

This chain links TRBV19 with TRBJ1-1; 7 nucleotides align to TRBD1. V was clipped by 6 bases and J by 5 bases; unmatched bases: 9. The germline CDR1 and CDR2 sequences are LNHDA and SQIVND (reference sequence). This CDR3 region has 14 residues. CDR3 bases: TGTGCCAGTAGCATGCCGTCAGGGGGTACTGAAGCTTTCTTT. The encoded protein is CASSMPSGGTEAFF.

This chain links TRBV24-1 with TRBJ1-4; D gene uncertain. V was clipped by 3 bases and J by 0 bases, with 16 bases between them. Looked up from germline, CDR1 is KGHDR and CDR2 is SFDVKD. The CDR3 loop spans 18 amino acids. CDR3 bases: TGTGCCACCAGTGATACCCTTGGCTGCGGAGCAACTAATGAAAAACTGTTTTTT. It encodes CATSDTLGCGATNEKLFF.